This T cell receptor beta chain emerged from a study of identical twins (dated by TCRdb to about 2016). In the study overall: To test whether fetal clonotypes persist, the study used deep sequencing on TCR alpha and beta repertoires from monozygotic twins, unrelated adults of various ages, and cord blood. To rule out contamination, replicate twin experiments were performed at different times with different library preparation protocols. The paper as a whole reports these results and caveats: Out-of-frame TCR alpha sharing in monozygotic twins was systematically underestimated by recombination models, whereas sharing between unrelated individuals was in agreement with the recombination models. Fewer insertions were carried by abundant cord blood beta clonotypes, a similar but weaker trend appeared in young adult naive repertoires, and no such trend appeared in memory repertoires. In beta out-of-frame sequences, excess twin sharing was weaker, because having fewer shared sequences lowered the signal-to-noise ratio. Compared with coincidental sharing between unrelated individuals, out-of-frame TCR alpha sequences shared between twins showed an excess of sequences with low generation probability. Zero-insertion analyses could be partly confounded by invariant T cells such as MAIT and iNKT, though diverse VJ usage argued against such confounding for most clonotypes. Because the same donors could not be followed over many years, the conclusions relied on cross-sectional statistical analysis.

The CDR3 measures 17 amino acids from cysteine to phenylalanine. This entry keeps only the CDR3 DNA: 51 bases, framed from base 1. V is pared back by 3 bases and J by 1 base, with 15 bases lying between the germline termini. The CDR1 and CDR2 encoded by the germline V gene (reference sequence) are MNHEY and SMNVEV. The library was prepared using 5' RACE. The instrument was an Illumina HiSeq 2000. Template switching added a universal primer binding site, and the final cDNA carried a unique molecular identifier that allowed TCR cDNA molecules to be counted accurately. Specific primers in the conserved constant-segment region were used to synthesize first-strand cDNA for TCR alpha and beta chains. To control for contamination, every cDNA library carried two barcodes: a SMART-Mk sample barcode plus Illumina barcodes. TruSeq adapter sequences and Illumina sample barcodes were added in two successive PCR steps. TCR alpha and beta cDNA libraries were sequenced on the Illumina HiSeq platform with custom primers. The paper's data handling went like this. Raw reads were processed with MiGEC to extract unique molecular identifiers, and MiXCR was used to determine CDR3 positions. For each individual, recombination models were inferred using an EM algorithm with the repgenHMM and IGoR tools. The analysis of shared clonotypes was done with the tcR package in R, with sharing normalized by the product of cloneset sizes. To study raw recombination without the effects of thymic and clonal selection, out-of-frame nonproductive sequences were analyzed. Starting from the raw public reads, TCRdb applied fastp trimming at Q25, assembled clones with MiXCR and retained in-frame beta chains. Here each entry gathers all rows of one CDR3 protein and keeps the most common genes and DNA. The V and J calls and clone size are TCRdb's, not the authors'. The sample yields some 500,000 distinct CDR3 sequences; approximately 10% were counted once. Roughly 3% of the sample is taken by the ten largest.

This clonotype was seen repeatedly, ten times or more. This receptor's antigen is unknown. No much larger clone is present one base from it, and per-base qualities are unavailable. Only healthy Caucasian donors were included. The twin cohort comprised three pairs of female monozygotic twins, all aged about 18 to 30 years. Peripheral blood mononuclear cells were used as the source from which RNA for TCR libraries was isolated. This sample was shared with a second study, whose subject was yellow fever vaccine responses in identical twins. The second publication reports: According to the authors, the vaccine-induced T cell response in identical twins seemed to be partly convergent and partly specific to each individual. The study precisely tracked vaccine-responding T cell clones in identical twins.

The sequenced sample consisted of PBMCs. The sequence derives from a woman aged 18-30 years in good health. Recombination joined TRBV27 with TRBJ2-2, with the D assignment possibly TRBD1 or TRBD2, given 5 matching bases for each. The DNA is TGTGCCAGCAGTTTCTTAGGGACCTCCTTGAACACCGGGGAGCTGTTTTTT. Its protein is CASSFLGTSLNTGELFF.